In this sample, the clone carrying this T cell receptor (beta chain) turned up a few times. This entry comes from a study of T cells in Graves' hyperthyroidism and ophthalmopathy. RNA transcripts were the template for amplifying TCR beta CDR3 regions. The TCR CDR3 first-round RT-PCR relied on the HTBI primer set. TCRdb re-called the multiplex PCR reads with MiXCR, one entry per CDR3 protein. The sample holds around 540,000 distinct CDR3 sequences, roughly 50% seen once. Clinicians diagnosed patients from clinical symptoms, serum thyroxine and TRAb, thyroid ultrasound and orbital computed tomography. CDR1 LNHDA and CDR2 SQIVND come from the germline V gene (reference sequence). V was pared by 5 bases and J by 0 bases, with 7 bases between. The CDR3 loop spans 14 amino acids.

The sequenced material came from peripheral blood or thyroid tissue (not recorded which). This clonotype originated in a young woman with Graves' hyperthyroidism. The chain employs TRBV19 and TRBJ1-4; D unclear. CDR3 in DNA: TGTGCCAGTAGTTCCATTTCAACTAATGAAAAACTGTTTTTT. This codes for CASSSISTNEKLFF.